The 4 T cell receptor beta chains in this list originate from one sample, sequenced in a study of cytomegalovirus exposure and HLA in healthy donors. Use of 60 Vbeta and 13 Jbeta primers characterized the PCR. The protocol was immunoSEQ multiplex PCR, while the TCRdb copy is restricted to in-frame clones and leaves out a portion. There are about 110,000 clones in the sample; around four fifths occur only once, and about 2.9% lies in the top ten. Sequences were obtained from PBMCs. All receptors derive from a woman aged 55 to 70 in good health and CMV-seropositive.

The J gene is TRBJ1-3, the V gene TRBV7-2; D perhaps matches TRBD1 (6 bases). Trimming took off 5 bases at V and 7 bases at J, with 12 bases between the two ends. CDR3 size: 13 residues. CDR1 is SGHTA and CDR2 is FQGNSA in the germline V gene. This CDR3 reads CASSRQGQNTIYF. CDR3 sequence (DNA): TGTGCCAGCAGCCGGCAGGGGCAGAACACCATATATTTT.

This clone appeared a single time. This rearrangement joins TRBV11-2 to TRBJ2-3; no reliable D call. The CDR3 totals 12 residues. The ends were cut back, 5 bases at V and 1 base at J, with 4 bases in the middle. In germline, CDR1 is SGHAT, CDR2 FQNNGV. The DNA for the CDR3 is TGTGCCAGCAGCCGGGGCACAGATACGCAGTATTTT. It codes for CASSRGTDTQYF.

V and J are TRBV4-2 and TRBJ2-1; 13 bases map to TRBD2. Germline loops: CDR1 LGHNA, CDR2 YNFKEQ. V gave up 1 base and J gave up 7 bases; unmatched junction bases: 4. This CDR3 has 16 residues. The CDR3 is CASSQGTSGRANEQFF. The CDR3 coding sequence is TGTGCCAGCAGCCAAGGAACTAGCGGGAGGGCAAATGAGCAGTTCTTC.

The chain recombines TRBV2 with TRBJ2-7; D may be TRBD2 (5 bases). The length of the CDR3 is 11 residues. Trimming shortened V by 5 bases and J by 8 bases, and 10 bases separated the two germline ends. CDR1 is SNHLY, CDR2 FYNNEI, per germline. The CDR3: CASSTSLKQYF. The CDR3 nucleotides are TGTGCCAGCAGTACTAGTTTGAAGCAGTACTTC.